A selection of T cell receptor beta chains follows, all from one sample in a study of OX40 agonist ivuxolimab in advanced cancers. Libraries were prepared by immunoSEQ multiplex PCR; TCRdb keeps only in-frame clonotypes and omits some of them. Seen here are around 76,000 clones, around 87% observed once, and the top ten hold about 0.57%. The sample in question was CD4+ or CD8+ T cells sorted from blood, obtained in a trial of the OX40 agonist ivuxolimab. The receptors were gathered from an adult with an advanced solid tumor such as melanoma, head and neck, liver or kidney cancer. CDR3s include the opening cysteine and the closing phenylalanine or tryptophan. D genes are given only for firm matches. For some rows the clone size is stated as once, few or many, or as a class when expanded; others skip it.

NA	TRBJ1-1	NA	TRBV6-1	CASSGSMDSWNTEAFF	TGTGCCAGCAGTGGTAGTATGGACAGCTGGAACACTGAAGCTTTCTTT
NA	TRBJ2-3	NA	TRBV5-1	CASRIVAVDTQYF	TGCGCCAGCAGGATAGTGGCTGTAGATACGCAGTATTTT
NA	TRBJ2-5	NA	TRBV27	CASSSTQPGKTQYF	TGTGCCAGCAGTTCGACCCAACCAGGGAAGACCCAGTACTTC
NA	TRBJ2-1	NA	TRBV7-9	CASSSQGYEQFF	TGTGCCAGCAGCTCACAGGGTTATGAGCAGTTCTTC
NA	TRBJ2-1	NA	TRBV9	CASSVGSHNEQFF	TGTGCCAGCAGCGTAGGTTCCCACAATGAGCAGTTCTTC
NA	TRBJ1-1	NA	TRBV30	CAWSQLVAVEAFF	TGTGCCTGGAGCCAACTGGTGGCAGTTGAAGCTTTCTTT
NA	TRBJ2-3	NA	TRBV10-3	CAISERYGDTQYF	TGTGCCATCAGTGAAAGGTACGGAGATACGCAGTATTTT
once	TRBJ2-1	NA	TRBV5-5	CASSSSAGAYNEQFF	TGTGCCAGCAGCTCGAGTGCAGGTGCCTACAATGAGCAGTTCTTC
NA	TRBJ1-6	NA	TRBV9	CASSPVASFTGRDSPLHF	TGTGCCAGCAGCCCCGTAGCCTCTTTCACGGGGCGAGATTCACCCCTCCACTTT
NA	TRBJ2-7	TRBD2	TRBV5-4	CASSSPAGDSYEQYF	TGTGCCAGCAGCTCCCCAGCGGGGGACTCCTACGAGCAGTACTTC
once	TRBJ1-1	NA	TRBV5-4	CASSDPGTLNTEAFF	TGTGCCAGCAGCGATCCCGGGACACTGAACACTGAAGCTTTCTTT
NA	TRBJ2-2	TRBD1	TRBV18	CASSPFTDRGTGELFF	TGTGCCAGCTCACCATTCACGGACAGGGGGACCGGGGAGCTGTTTTTT
NA	TRBJ2-3	TRBD2	TRBV6-1	CASSEIIAGGPKDTQYF	TGTGCCAGCAGTGAAATAATAGCGGGAGGACCTAAGGATACGCAGTATTTT
once	TRBJ2-5	TRBD2	TRBV5-6	CASSSLAGGPLKTQYF	TGTGCCAGCAGCTCACTAGCGGGGGGGCCTCTGAAGACCCAGTACTTC
NA	TRBJ2-1	NA	TRBV18	CASSGILAYNEQFF	TGTGCCAGCTCCGGAATACTAGCTTACAATGAGCAGTTCTTC
NA	TRBJ2-1	TRBD2	TRBV6-1	CAGELAGGPNEQFF	TGTGCCGGGGAGTTAGCGGGGGGGCCCAATGAGCAGTTCTTC
few	TRBJ1-1	TRBD1	TRBV14	CASSQARTGEAFF	TGTGCCAGCAGCCAAGCTAGGACAGGGGAAGCTTTCTTT
few	TRBJ2-7	NA	TRBV7-2	CASSLEDSSYEQYF	TGTGCCAGCAGCTTAGAGGACAGTTCCTACGAGCAGTACTTC
NA	TRBJ2-7	NA	TRBV30	CAFMSDYSYEQYF	TGTGCCTTTATGTCGGACTACTCCTACGAGCAGTACTTC
NA	TRBJ2-3	TRBD2	TRBV19	CASSGRLAGITDTQYF	TGTGCCAGTAGCGGGCGGCTAGCGGGGATCACAGATACGCAGTATTTT
NA	TRBJ2-7	NA	TRBV5-1	CASSPRTGPKTYEQYF	TGCGCCAGCAGCCCACGGACCGGACCTAAAACCTACGAGCAGTACTTC
NA	TRBJ2-5	NA	TRBV9	CASSVGDERTPKETQYF	TGTGCCAGCAGCGTAGGGGATGAGCGCACTCCTAAAGAGACCCAGTACTTC
NA	TRBJ1-2	NA	TRBV4-3	CASSQNPGSHYGYTF	TGCGCCAGCAGCCAAAATCCGGGATCACACTATGGCTACACCTTC
NA	TRBJ1-3	NA	TRBV5-8	CASSLVAGGNTIYF	TGTGCCAGCAGCTTAGTGGCAGGTGGAAACACCATATATTTT
NA	TRBJ2-1	NA	TRBV14	CASSQELRGDEQFF	TGTGCCAGCAGCCAAGAATTAAGAGGAGATGAGCAGTTCTTC
NA	TRBJ2-1	TRBD2	TRBV10-3	CAISEPRTSGRVGNEQFF	TGTGCCATCAGTGAGCCCCGGACTAGCGGGAGAGTCGGCAATGAGCAGTTCTTC
NA	TRBJ2-3	NA	TRBV11-2	CASSLDEDTQYF	TGTGCCAGCAGCTTAGATGAAGATACGCAGTATTTT
NA	TRBJ1-1	TRBD1	TRBV28	CASSLPDRDTEAFF	TGTGCCAGCAGTTTACCCGACAGGGACACTGAAGCTTTCTTT
NA	TRBJ1-3	NA	TRBV19	CASSISLGPSSGNTIYF	TGTGCCAGTAGTATCTCATTGGGACCGAGCTCTGGAAACACCATATATTTT
NA	TRBJ2-5	TRBD2	TRBV2	CASNQGGGQETQYF	TGTGCCAGCAATCAGGGCGGGGGGCAAGAGACCCAGTACTTC
NA	TRBJ1-2	NA	TRBV19	CASPNEITDNYGYTF	TGTGCCAGTCCCAACGAAATAACAGATAACTATGGCTACACCTTC
NA	TRBJ1-5	NA	TRBV5-6	CASSLRGARDQPQHF	TGTGCCAGCAGCTTGCGGGGGGCCAGGGATCAGCCCCAGCATTTT
NA	TRBJ2-3	NA	TRBV5-8	CASSLEGTDTQYF	TGTGCCAGCAGCTTGGAAGGCACAGATACGCAGTATTTT
NA	TRBJ1-5	TRBD1	TRBV6-5	CASRGQGNQPQHF	TGTGCCAGCAGAGGACAGGGGAATCAGCCCCAGCATTTT
once	TRBJ2-5	NA	TRBV18	CASSPGLKETQYF	TGTGCCAGCTCACCGGGACTCAAAGAGACCCAGTACTTC
NA	TRBJ2-2	NA	TRBV4-1	CASSPYTEGELFF	TGCGCCAGCAGCCCCTACACGGAAGGGGAGCTGTTTTTT
NA	TRBJ1-1	NA	TRBV5-1	CASSQQANTEAFF	TGCGCCAGCAGCCAGCAAGCGAACACTGAAGCTTTCTTT
once	TRBJ1-2	TRBD1	TRBV27	CASSLGQGRKNGYTF	TGTGCCAGCAGTTTGGGACAGGGAAGGAAGAATGGCTACACCTTC
NA	TRBJ2-3	NA	TRBV11-2	CASSLLGGDTDTQYF	TGTGCCAGCAGCCTCCTAGGAGGAGACACAGATACGCAGTATTTT
NA	TRBJ1-1	NA	TRBV13	CASSPTVAGLNTEAFF	TGTGCCAGCAGCCCCACAGTGGCAGGCTTAAACACTGAAGCTTTCTTT
NA	TRBJ1-3	TRBD1	TRBV5-1	CASSSQTGAGNTIYF	TGCGCCAGCAGCTCTCAGACAGGGGCTGGAAACACCATATATTTT
NA	TRBJ1-2	NA	TRBV30	CAWSVRGGYGYTF	TGTGCCTGGAGTGTTCGGGGAGGCTATGGCTACACCTTC
NA	TRBJ2-3	NA	TRBV19	CASSIGLIGSNTQYF	TGTGCCAGTAGTATAGGGCTAATCGGATCGAATACGCAGTATTTT
NA	TRBJ2-5	NA	TRBV7-8	CASSYRSPQETQYF	TGTGCCAGCAGCTATCGTAGCCCCCAAGAGACCCAGTACTTC
NA	TRBJ1-3	NA	TRBV19	CASSTVGWSSGNTIYF	TGTGCCAGTAGTACAGTCGGTTGGAGCTCTGGAAACACCATATATTTT
NA	TRBJ1-3	NA	TRBV18	CASSPYLRTAGAGNTIYF	TGTGCCAGCTCACCATACCTTAGGACAGCCGGCGCTGGAAACACCATATATTTT
NA	TRBJ1-2	NA	TRBV6-5	CASIAGGAAPRSYTF	TGTGCCAGCATCGCCGGAGGGGCCGCCCCTCGGAGCTACACCTTC
NA	TRBJ1-5	NA	TRBV18	CASSRSEGQPQHF	TGTGCCAGCTCACGTTCCGAGGGTCAGCCCCAGCATTTT
NA	TRBJ2-1	TRBD2	TRBV6-5	CASSYSALAPYNEQFF	TGTGCCAGCAGTTACTCGGCACTAGCGCCCTACAATGAGCAGTTCTTC